This T cell receptor (beta chain) comes out of a study of blood T cell repertoires in COVID-19. Study overall: Acute and convalescent COVID-19 specimens originated in the United States, Italy and Spain. Sample material is recorded as cDNA or gDNA derived from T cells, B-cell-depleted T cells, or PBMCs.

This CDR3 region has 14 residues. V trimming: 4 bases; J trimming: 4 bases; junction bases outside the gene matches: 3. Germline V gene sequence: CDR1 SGHRS, CDR2 YFSETQ. Comments on this clone: Distinct nucleotide sequences in the sample also encode this CDR3.

Source study methods: Cell counts per sample came from amplifying reference gene primers. Generated by immunoSEQ multiplex PCR, the TCRdb table keeps only in-frame clones and is missing some. V and J calls and clone size are those listed in that table; D and trimming were worked out from the DNA. This table has fewer than 350,000 clones, over 85% appearing once. This chain uses TRBV5-1 with TRBJ1-5; 9 bases match TRBD1. The clonotype comes from a woman in her sixties or seventies with COVID-19, enrolled during active disease. The sample consisted of peripheral blood. The CDR3 region is CASSPGQGNQPQHF. CDR3 sequence (DNA): TGCGCCAGCAGCCCGGGACAGGGAAATCAGCCCCAGCATTTT. The variable domain in full, with the rest retrieved from reference TRBV5-1 and TRBJ1-5, is KAGVTQTPRYLIKTRGQQVTLSCSPISGHRSVSWYQQTPGQGLQFLFEYFSETQRNKGNFPGRFSGRQFSNSRSEMNVSTLELGDSALYLCASSPGQGNQPQHFGDGTRLSIL.